Reported below is one T cell receptor beta chain. Its antigen is unknown. CDR1 is SGHRS, CDR2 YFSETQ, per germline. The CDR3 contains 17 residues. The trim removed 1 base at V and 9 bases at J, leaving 11 bases unmatched. This sample is drawn from a study of T cell repertoires in cytomegalovirus infection. At the level of the study: HLA-C-restricted CMV epitopes, recently identified, and well-studied HLA-B-restricted ones were used by the study.

Study-wide results and caveats: The ex vivo response was dominated by HLA-C-restricted CMV-specific TCR beta clonotypes.

TCRdb called the reads again in MiXCR, with one record for every CDR3 protein. Here the sample spans roughly 700,000 distinct CDR3 sequences, around 30% being singletons. The sample was cultured PBMCs, taken from culture after CMV antigen stimulation. The receptor comes from a human donor in good health (CMV status not recorded). Some clones in this sample may be carry-over from other donors' samples. The V gene is TRBV5-1, the J gene TRBJ2-1; 12 bases agree with TRBD2. Written as DNA, the CDR3 is TGCGCCAGCAGCTTGAGGCTAGCGGGGGGGGGTCGGAGTGAGCAGTTCTTC. It encodes CASSLRLAGGGRSEQFF.